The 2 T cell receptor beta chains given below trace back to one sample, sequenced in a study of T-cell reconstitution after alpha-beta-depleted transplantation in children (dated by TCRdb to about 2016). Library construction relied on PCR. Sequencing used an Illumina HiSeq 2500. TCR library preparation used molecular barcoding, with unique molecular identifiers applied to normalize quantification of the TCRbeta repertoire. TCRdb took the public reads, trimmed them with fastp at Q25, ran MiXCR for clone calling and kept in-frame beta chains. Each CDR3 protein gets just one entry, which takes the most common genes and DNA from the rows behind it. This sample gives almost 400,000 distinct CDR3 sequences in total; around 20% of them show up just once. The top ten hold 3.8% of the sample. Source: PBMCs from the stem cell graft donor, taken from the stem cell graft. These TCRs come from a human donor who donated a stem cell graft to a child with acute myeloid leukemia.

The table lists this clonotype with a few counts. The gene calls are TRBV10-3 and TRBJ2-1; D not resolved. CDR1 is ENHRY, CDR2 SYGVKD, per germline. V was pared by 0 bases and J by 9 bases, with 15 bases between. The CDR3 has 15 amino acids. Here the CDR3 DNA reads TGTGCCATCAGTGAGTCGGCAGGTAGCTTTGGTGAGCAGTTCTTC. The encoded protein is CAISESAGSFGEQFF.

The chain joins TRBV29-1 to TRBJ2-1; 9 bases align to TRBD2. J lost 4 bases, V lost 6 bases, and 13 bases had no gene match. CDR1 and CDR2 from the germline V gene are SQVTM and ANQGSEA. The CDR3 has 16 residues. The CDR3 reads CSVLISGRPEYNEQFF. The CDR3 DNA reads TGCAGCGTCCTTATTAGCGGGAGACCGGAGTACAATGAGCAGTTCTTC.